This passage covers 24 T cell receptor beta chains from one sample sequenced in a study of technical replicates of blood from a handful of donors. Using immunoSEQ multiplex PCR, the repertoire was profiled, and TCRdb retains in-frame clones only, with some absent. Of some 49,000 clones listed, around nine tenths are singletons. Sequencing used PBMCs. The receptors were gathered from a human donor in good health. Some clones in this sample may be carry-over from other donors' samples.

The rearrangement uses TRBV5-8 and TRBJ2-2, with D hard to call. This CDR3 has 13 amino acids. Looked up from germline, CDR1 is SGHTS and CDR2 is YDEGEE. Trimming stripped 4 bases from V and 5 bases from J, with 9 bases between. The CDR3 reads CASSPTRTGELFF. CDR3 bases: TGTGCCAGCAGCCCTACGAGGACCGGGGAGCTGTTTTTT.

A single count supports this clone. V and J are TRBV4-2 and TRBJ2-2; 11 bases line up with TRBD2. This CDR3 region has 20 residues. The V and J ends lost 0 bases and 1 base, in that order; junction bases with no gene match: 10. Germline loops: CDR1 LGHNA, CDR2 YNFKEQ. The CDR3 sequence is CASSQDPASGRPKNTGELFF. CDR3 coding DNA: TGTGCCAGCAGCCAAGATCCGGCTAGCGGGAGGCCCAAGAACACCGGGGAGCTGTTTTTT.

The chain carries TRBV5-1 and TRBJ2-5; 8 nucleotides agree with TRBD2. Trimming removed 0 bases from V and 2 bases from J; junction bases left unmatched: 6. This CDR3 is 16 amino acids long. Germline V gene data show CDR1 as SGHRS and CDR2 as YFSETQ. CDR3 region: CASSLARGGTQETQYF. In nucleotides, the CDR3 is TGCGCCAGCAGCTTGGCTCGCGGGGGGACGCAAGAGACCCAGTACTTC.

The V gene is TRBV5-4, the J gene TRBJ2-1; 10 nucleotides agree with TRBD2. With 1 base clipped from V and 4 bases from J, the junction kept 5 bases outside the gene matches. The CDR3 has 16 residues. Germline CDR1 is SGHNT and CDR2 is YYREEE (reference sequence). The CDR3: CASSLSTSGKYNEQFF. The CDR3 coding sequence is TGTGCCAGCAGCTTGAGTACTAGCGGGAAATACAATGAGCAGTTCTTC.

The chain has TRBV9 and TRBJ1-2, with unresolved D. Germline V gene data show CDR1 as SGDLS and CDR2 as YYNGEE. The CDR3 has 15 residues. Trimming pared 3 bases from V and 0 bases from J, leaving 12 bases between. The CDR3 sequence is CASSAGLSANYGYTF. As DNA, the CDR3 is TGTGCCAGCAGCGCTGGACTCTCAGCTAACTATGGCTACACCTTC. Filled out from reference TRBV9 and TRBJ1-2, the complete variable domain reads DSGVTQTPKHLITATGQRVTLRCSPRSGDLSVYWYQQSLDQGLQFLIQYYNGEERAKGNILERFSAQQFPDLHSELNLSSLELGDSALYFCASSAGLSANYGYTFGSGTRLTVV.

The CDR3 sequence is CASSFGTPNTGELFF. In DNA, the CDR3 is TGCGCCAGCAGCTTCGGGACTCCGAACACCGGGGAGCTGTTTTTT. The chain joins TRBV5-1 to TRBJ2-2; TRBD2 is a possible D gene (6 bases). V was cut by 2 bases and J by 0 bases, with 8 bases left in between. Germline values: CDR1 SGHRS, CDR2 YFSETQ. This CDR3 contains 15 residues. Combining the CDR3 with reference TRBV5-1 and TRBJ2-2 gives the whole variable domain KAGVTQTPRYLIKTRGQQVTLSCSPISGHRSVSWYQQTPGQGLQFLFEYFSETQRNKGNFPGRFSGRQFSNSRSEMNVSTLELGDSALYLCASSFGTPNTGELFFGEGSRLTVL.

This sequence joins TRBV14 and TRBJ1-2, with TRBD1 identical over 7 bases. Germline trimming cut 3 bases from V and 5 bases from J; bases unmatched to any gene: 6. The length of the CDR3 is 14 residues. The V gene's germline CDR1 is SGHDN and CDR2 FVKESK. CDR3 sequence (DNA): TGTGCCAGCAGCCAGCGGGGACAGTTATATGGCTACACCTTC. Protein: CASSQRGQLYGYTF.

In its sample, this clone was seen once. This chain uses TRBV30 with TRBJ2-2, with 8 bases matching TRBD1. Trimming took 0 bases from V and 6 from J; bases not matched to a gene: 6. The germline V gene encodes CDR1 GTSNPN and CDR2 SVGIG (reference sequence). The CDR3 has 15 residues. Here the CDR3 reads CAWSVQDRAAGELFF. The CDR3 nucleotides read TGTGCCTGGAGTGTACAGGACAGGGCAGCCGGGGAGCTGTTTTTT.

The chain combines TRBV11-2 with TRBJ2-7; D may be TRBD1 (6 bases). The CDR3 consists of 15 residues. Germline V gives CDR1 SGHAT, CDR2 FQNNGV. V was trimmed by 5 bases and J by 3 bases, leaving 17 bases between them. CDR3 sequence: CASSITRTENYEQYF. The DNA for the CDR3 is TGTGCCAGCAGCATCACCAGGACAGAGAACTACGAGCAGTACTTC.

The chain joins TRBV2 to TRBJ2-7, with 11 positions matching TRBD2. Per germline, CDR1 SNHLY and CDR2 FYNNEI. V dropped 3 bases and J dropped 4; count of bases not matched to a gene: 5. CDR3 size: 15 residues. CDR3 nucleotides: TGTGCCAGCAGTGAGACCGGGACTAGCGGTTACGAGCAGTACTTC. Encoded protein: CASSETGTSGYEQYF.

The gene calls are TRBV19 and TRBJ1-1, with D hard to call. The length of the CDR3 is 16 residues. Germline V gene sequence: CDR1 LNHDA, CDR2 SQIVND (reference sequence). Trimming stripped 5 bases from V and 4 bases from J, with 20 bases between. CDR3 DNA: TGTGCCAGTAGTCTACCAACTTATGGATCGGGCACTGAAGCTTTCTTT. Translated: CASSLPTYGSGTEAFF. Based on the CDR3 plus reference TRBV19 and TRBJ1-1, the full variable domain is DGGITQSPKYLFRKEGQNVTLSCEQNLNHDAMYWYRQDPGQGLRLIYYSQIVNDFQKGDIAEGYSVSREKKESFPLTVTSAQKNPTAFYLCASSLPTYGSGTEAFFGQGTRLTVV.

The gene calls are TRBV9 and TRBJ2-2; 7 bases are a match to TRBD2. The CDR3 sequence is 16 residues long. Looked up from germline, CDR1 is SGDLS and CDR2 is YYNGEE. The ends lost 8 bases at V and 3 bases at J; junction bases unmatched: 13. The CDR3 sequence: CARPDGRQKHTGELFF. The CDR3 nucleotides are TGTGCCAGACCGGACGGGAGGCAGAAACACACCGGGGAGCTGTTTTTT.

CDR3 sequence: CASSQRDRVGDEQYF. The CDR3, as DNA: TGCGCCAGCAGCCAACGGGACAGGGTGGGCGACGAGCAGTACTTC. The rearrangement uses TRBV4-1 and TRBJ2-7; the match to TRBD1 covers 9 bases. The CDR3 is 15 residues long. The germline V gene encodes CDR1 MGHRA and CDR2 YSYEKL. V trimming: 2 bases; J trimming: 5 bases; junction bases outside the gene matches: 7.

The table lists this clone with a count of one. The chain couples TRBV4-3 to TRBJ1-1; D gene ambiguous. The CDR3 length is 15 residues. The germline V and J ends were trimmed by 0 bases and 7 bases, with 15 bases remaining between them. CDR1 is LGHNA, CDR2 YSLEER, per germline. CDR3 nucleotide sequence: TGCGCCAGCAGCCAAGATCGGGGTCTCACGGGTGAAGCTTTCTTT. This gives the protein CASSQDRGLTGEAFF.

This chain joins TRBV10-3 and TRBJ2-7; D might be TRBD2 (6 bases). There are 12 residues in the CDR3. Germline V gene data show CDR1 as ENHRY and CDR2 as SYGVKD. V was pared by 7 bases and J by 4 bases, with 11 bases between. CDR3 nucleotides: TGTGCCATCACGACTAGTTCTTACGAGCAGTACTTC. Protein: CAITTSSYEQYF.

This clone was recorded a few times. The V gene is TRBV19, the J gene TRBJ1-1, with D possibly being TRBD1 (6 bases). Germline V gene data show CDR1 as LNHDA and CDR2 as SQIVND (reference sequence). This CDR3 is built from 15 residues. The V end lost 5 bases, the J end lost 3 bases, and 16 bases lay between the germline ends. CDR3: CASSGGRLGDTEAFF. DNA for the CDR3: TGTGCCAGTAGTGGGGGCAGGCTGGGTGACACTGAAGCTTTCTTT.

CDR3 sequence reads: CASSSQGPGNSPLHF. The CDR3 coding sequence is TGCGCCAGCAGCTCTCAGGGGCCAGGTAATTCACCCCTCCACTTT. The chain links TRBV5-1 to TRBJ1-6; TRBD1 might be the D (6 bases). V lost 3 bases to trimming and J lost 6 bases, with 13 bases between them. This CDR3 is 15 amino acids long. The germline V gene encodes CDR1 SGHRS and CDR2 YFSETQ.

The rearrangement joins TRBV12-5 to TRBJ2-7; D is perhaps TRBD1 (5 bases). From germline, CDR1 is LGHNT and CDR2 FRNRAP. This CDR3 contains 12 residues. Trimming pared 6 bases from V and 5 bases from J, leaving 11 bases between. The DNA of the CDR3 is TGTGCTAGTGGATCCAGGGAAAACGAGCAGTACTTC. Its protein product is CASGSRENEQYF.

The chain carries TRBV15 and TRBJ2-7; D uncertain. The CDR3 extends over 14 amino acids. Germline CDR1 reads LNHNV; CDR2 reads YYDKDF (reference sequence). Deletions cut 0 bases from V and 8 bases from J, with 14 bases between. CDR3 sequence reads: CATSRDKAASKQYF. CDR3 sequence (DNA): TGTGCCACCAGCAGAGATAAGGCGGCCTCCAAGCAGTACTTC.

The chain couples TRBV7-9 to TRBJ1-2; 9 positions agree with TRBD1. Trimming removed 5 bases from V and 0 bases from J; junction bases left unmatched: 10. Germline CDR1 SEHNR, CDR2 FQNEAQ (reference sequence). The CDR3 sequence is 17 residues long. The CDR3 reads CASSRGTGGISNYGYTF. The CDR3, as DNA: TGTGCCAGCAGCCGAGGAACAGGGGGCATTTCTAACTATGGCTACACCTTC. The complete variable domain, with remaining parts taken from reference TRBV7-9 and TRBJ1-2, reads DTGVSQNPRHKITKRGQNVTFRCDPISEHNRLYWYRQTLGQGPEFLTYFQNEAQLEKSRLLSDRFSAERPKGSFSTLEIQRTEQGDSAMYLCASSRGTGGISNYGYTFGSGTRLTVV.

This clone was observed once. The rearrangement uses TRBV5-6 and TRBJ2-7, with D possibly TRBD1 on 6 matching bases. V dropped 4 bases and J dropped 1 base, with 9 bases sitting between them. The germline V gene encodes CDR1 SGHDT and CDR2 YYEEEE. CDR3 length: 13 amino acids. This CDR3 is CASSQTGSYEQYF. For the CDR3, the DNA is TGTGCCAGCAGCCAGACAGGATCCTACGAGCAGTACTTC.

The genes are TRBV7-2 and TRBJ1-3, with D possibly matching TRBD1 (6 bases). Per the germline V gene, CDR1 is SGHTA and CDR2 is FQGNSA. Trimming took 2 bases from V and 0 from J, leaving 8 bases between them. This CDR3 is 15 amino acids long. CDR3 coding DNA: TGTGCCAGCAGCTTATCAGGGGCCTCTGGAAACACCATATATTTT. This encodes CASSLSGASGNTIYF.

This clone was found a few times. The chain is built from TRBV19 and TRBJ2-3; D uncertain. CDR3 length: 13 residues. Trimming took off 6 bases at V and 1 base at J, with 8 bases between the two ends. Germline V gene sequence: CDR1 LNHDA, CDR2 SQIVND (reference sequence). CDR3 sequence reads: CASRPAGTDTQYF. The CDR3, as DNA: TGTGCCAGTAGACCCGCGGGCACAGATACGCAGTATTTT.

This clone turned up a few times. This chain connects TRBV5-1 to TRBJ2-5, with TRBD2 matching over 11 bases. The germline V gene has CDR1 SGHRS and CDR2 YFSETQ. There are 15 residues in the CDR3. The junction had 2 bases not matched to a gene; V was cut back by 0 bases and J by 4 bases. CDR3 sequence reads: CASSLGTSGLETQYF. The CDR3 nucleotides read TGCGCCAGCAGCTTGGGGACTAGCGGGCTAGAGACCCAGTACTTC.